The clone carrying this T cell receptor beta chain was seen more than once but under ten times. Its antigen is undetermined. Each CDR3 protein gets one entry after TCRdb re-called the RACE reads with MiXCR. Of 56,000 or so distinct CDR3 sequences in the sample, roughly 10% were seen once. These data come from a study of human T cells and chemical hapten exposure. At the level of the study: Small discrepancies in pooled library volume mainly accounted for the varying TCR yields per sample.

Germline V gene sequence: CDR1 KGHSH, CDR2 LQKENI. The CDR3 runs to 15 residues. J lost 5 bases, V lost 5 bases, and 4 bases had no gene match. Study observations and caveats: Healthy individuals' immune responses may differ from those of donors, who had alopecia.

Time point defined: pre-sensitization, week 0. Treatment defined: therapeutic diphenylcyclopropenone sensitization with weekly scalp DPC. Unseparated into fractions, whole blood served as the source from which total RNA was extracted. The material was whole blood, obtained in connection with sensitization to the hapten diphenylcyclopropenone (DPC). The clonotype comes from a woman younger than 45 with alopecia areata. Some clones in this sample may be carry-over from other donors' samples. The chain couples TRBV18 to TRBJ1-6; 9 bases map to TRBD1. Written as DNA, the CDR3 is TGTGCCAGCTCAGCGGACAGGGGAGATAATTCACCCCTCCACTTT. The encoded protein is CASSADRGDNSPLHF.